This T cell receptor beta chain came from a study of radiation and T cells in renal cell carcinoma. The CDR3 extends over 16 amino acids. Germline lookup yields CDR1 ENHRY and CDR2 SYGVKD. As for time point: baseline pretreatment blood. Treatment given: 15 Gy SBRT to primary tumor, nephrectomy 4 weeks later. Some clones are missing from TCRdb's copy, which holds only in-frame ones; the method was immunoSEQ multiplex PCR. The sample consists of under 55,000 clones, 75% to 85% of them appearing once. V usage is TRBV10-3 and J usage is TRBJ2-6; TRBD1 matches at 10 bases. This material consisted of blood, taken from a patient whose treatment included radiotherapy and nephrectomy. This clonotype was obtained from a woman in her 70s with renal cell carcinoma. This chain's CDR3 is CATLGQGSSGANVLTF. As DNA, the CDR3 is TGTGCTACTCTGGGACAGGGGAGCTCTGGGGCCAACGTCCTGACTTTC.